This T cell receptor beta chain was captured by sequencing in a study of patients and donors after allogeneic stem cell transplantation. This clonotype has only a few counts. V was cut by 6 bases and J by 5 bases, with 10 bases left in between. The CDR3 sequence is 12 residues long. The germline V gene encodes CDR1 SGHTA and CDR2 FQGTGA. TCRdb used MiXCR to reprocess the RT-PCR reads, holding one entry per CDR3 protein. The table has about 200,000 distinct CDR3 sequences, around 41% seen once. This rearrangement joins TRBV7-3 to TRBJ1-1, with a tentative D call TRBD1 (5 bases). The sequence came from a human donor who was either an allogeneic HSCT recipient or a stem cell or donor lymphocyte infusion donor (not recorded which). It is not recorded whose cells these are; they may come from a transplant donor. Specimen: blood, either unsorted or a sorted T cell fraction (not recorded which). The CDR3 DNA follows: TGTGCCAGCAGTTCCCGGGGGACTGAAGCTTTCTTT. Its translation is CASSSRGTEAFF.